Detailed here is one T cell receptor (beta chain). Living in 25 or so US areas, the participants were between about 18 and 90 years of age. Original handling: Nucleated cell counts were estimated from reference gene primer amplification. Method: immunoSEQ multiplex PCR; TCRdb's copy keeps in-frame clones and lacks some. The V and J calls and the clone size are those of that table, but D and trimming were determined from the DNA. There are about 310,000 clones in the sample; nearly 90% occur only once, and around 4.5% lies in the top ten. The source of the sample is a study of blood T cell repertoires in COVID-19. Background on the study: The United States, Italy and Spain provided the acute and convalescent COVID-19 samples. The cDNA or gDNA used as material had been derived from T cells, B-cell-depleted T cells, or PBMCs.

V was clipped by 6 bases and J by 3 bases; unmatched bases: 4. This CDR3 is 13 amino acids long. The germline gives CDR1 SQVTM, CDR2 ANQGSEA. The TCR sequence derives from a woman between 18 and 29 years old with acute COVID-19. The V call is TRBV29-1, the J call TRBJ1-5; 8 nucleotides agree with TRBD1. Sequenced input: PBMCs or T cells enriched from blood (not recorded which). As DNA, the CDR3 is TGCAGCGTGGCGGACAGGGTCAATCAGCCCCAGCATTTT. Translating gives CSVADRVNQPQHF.